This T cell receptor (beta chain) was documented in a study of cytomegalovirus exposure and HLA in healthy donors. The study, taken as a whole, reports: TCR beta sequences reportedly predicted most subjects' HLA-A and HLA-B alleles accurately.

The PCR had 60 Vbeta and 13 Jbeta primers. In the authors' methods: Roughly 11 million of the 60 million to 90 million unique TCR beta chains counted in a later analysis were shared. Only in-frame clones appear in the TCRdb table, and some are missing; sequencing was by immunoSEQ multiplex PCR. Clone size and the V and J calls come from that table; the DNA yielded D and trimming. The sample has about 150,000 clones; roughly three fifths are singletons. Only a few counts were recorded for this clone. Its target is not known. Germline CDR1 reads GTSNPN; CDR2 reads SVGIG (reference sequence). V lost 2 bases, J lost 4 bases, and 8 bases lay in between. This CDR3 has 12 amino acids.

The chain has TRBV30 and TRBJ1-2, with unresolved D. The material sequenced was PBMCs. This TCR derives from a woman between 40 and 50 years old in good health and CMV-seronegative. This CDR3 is CAWSYQAYGYTF. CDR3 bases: TGTGCCTGGAGTTATCAGGCCTATGGCTACACCTTC.